This TCR beta chain was sequenced during a study of cytomegalovirus exposure and HLA in healthy donors. With regard to this clone: Its antigen is undetermined.

The V gene lost 4 bases and the J gene lost 1 base, with 9 bases spanning the gap. The CDR3 covers 14 residues. Germline V gene data show CDR1 as SGHNT and CDR2 as YYREEE (reference sequence). Produced via immunoSEQ multiplex PCR; TCRdb's table is partial and in-frame only. This table has some 200,000 clones, 90% to 95% appearing once. General observations from the study: The CMV antigen specificity of a few CMV-associated chains was confirmed through in vitro analysis. The TCR clusters that emerged in the first cohort tended, a later analysis found, to co-occur in the 120 validation repertoires.

The sample taken for sequencing was PBMCs. This chain links TRBV5-4 with TRBJ1-3, with D tentatively TRBD1 (5 bases). The clonotype comes from a woman between 18 and 30 years old in good health and CMV-seronegative. The CDR3 DNA is TGTGCCAGCAGCCGGACACCTTCTGGAAACACCATATATTTT. Encoded protein: CASSRTPSGNTIYF. The full variable domain, completed using reference TRBV5-4 and TRBJ1-3, is ETGVTQSPTHLIKTRGQQVTLRCSSQSGHNTVSWYQQALGQGPQFIFQYYREEENGRGNFPPRFSGLQFPNYSSELNVNALELDDSALYLCASSRTPSGNTIYFGEGSWLTVV.